This T cell receptor (beta chain) was captured in a study of shared clonotypes between healthy human individuals. Overall study findings and caveats: Sequencing depth was expected to affect clonotype sharing among donors. Clonotypes shared by all four sorted-subset donors had higher generation probabilities than non-shared clonotypes. Shared clonotypes: approximately 5% naive CD4, about 4% naive CD8, about 2.4% memory CD4, under 0.5% memory CD8.

The germline V gene has CDR1 SGHNT and CDR2 YYREEE (reference sequence). The CDR3 extends over 15 amino acids. V lost 4 bases and J lost 0; bases outside the gene matches: 3. Clones were sequenced by immunoSEQ multiplex PCR, and TCRdb holds only the in-frame ones, with some missing. The sample consists of 2 million to 2.5 million clones, around 95% of them appearing once. To note about this clone: The antigen is unknown.

This chain joins TRBV5-4 and TRBJ1-4; 7 bases align to TRBD1. The source is a man younger than 35 in good health. The sample taken for sequencing was naive CD4+ T cells sorted from blood. Stated subset: CD45RA+ positively selected. CDR3 sequence (DNA): TGTGCCAGCAGCCGAGGGACAGCAACTAATGAAAAACTGTTTTTT. Its translation: CASSRGTATNEKLFF.